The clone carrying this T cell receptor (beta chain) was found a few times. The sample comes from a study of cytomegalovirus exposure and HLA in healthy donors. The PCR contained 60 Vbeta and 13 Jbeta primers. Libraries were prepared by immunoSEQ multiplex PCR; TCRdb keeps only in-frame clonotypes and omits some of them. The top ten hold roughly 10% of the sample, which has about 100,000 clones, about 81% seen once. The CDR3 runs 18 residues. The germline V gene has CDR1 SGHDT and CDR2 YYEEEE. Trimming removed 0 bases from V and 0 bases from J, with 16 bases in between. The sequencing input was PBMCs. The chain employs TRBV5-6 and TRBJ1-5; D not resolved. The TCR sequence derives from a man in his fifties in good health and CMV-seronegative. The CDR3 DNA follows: TGTGCCAGCAGCTTGGGTCCCGGGGATCTCGATAGCAATCAGCCCCAGCATTTT. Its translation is CASSLGPGDLDSNQPQHF.